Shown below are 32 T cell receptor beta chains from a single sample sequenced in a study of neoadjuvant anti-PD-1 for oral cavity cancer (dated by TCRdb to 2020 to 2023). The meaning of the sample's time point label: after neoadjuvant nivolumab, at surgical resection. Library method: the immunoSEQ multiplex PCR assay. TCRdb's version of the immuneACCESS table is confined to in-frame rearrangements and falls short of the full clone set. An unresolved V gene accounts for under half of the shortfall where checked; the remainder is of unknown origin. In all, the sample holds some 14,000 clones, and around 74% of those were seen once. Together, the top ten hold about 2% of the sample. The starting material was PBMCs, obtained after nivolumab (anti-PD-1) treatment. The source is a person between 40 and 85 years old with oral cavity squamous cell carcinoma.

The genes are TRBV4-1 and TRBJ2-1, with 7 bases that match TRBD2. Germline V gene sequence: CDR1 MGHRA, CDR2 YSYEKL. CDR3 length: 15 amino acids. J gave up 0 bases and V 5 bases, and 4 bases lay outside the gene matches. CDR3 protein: CASSLLATSYNEQFF. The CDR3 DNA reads TGCGCCAGCAGCTTACTAGCGACCTCCTACAATGAGCAGTTCTTC.

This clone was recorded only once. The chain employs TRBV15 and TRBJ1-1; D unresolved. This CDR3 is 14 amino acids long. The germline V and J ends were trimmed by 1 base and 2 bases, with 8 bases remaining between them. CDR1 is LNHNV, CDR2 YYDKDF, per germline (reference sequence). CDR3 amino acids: CATSRATANTEAFF. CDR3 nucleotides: TGTGCCACCAGCAGAGCAACCGCTAACACTGAAGCTTTCTTT.

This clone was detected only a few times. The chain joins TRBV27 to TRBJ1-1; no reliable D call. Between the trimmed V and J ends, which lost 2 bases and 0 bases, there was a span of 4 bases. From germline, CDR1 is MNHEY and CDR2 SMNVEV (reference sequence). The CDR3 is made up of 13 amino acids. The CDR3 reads CASSLSMNTEAFF. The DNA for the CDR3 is TGTGCCAGCAGTTTAAGTATGAACACTGAAGCTTTCTTT.

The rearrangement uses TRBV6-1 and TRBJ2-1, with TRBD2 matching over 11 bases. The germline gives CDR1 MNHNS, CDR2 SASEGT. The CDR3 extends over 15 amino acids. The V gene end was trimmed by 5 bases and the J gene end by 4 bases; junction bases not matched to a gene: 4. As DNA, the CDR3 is TGTGCCAGCAGTTCCGGGACTAGCGGATACAATGAGCAGTTCTTC. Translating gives CASSSGTSGYNEQFF.

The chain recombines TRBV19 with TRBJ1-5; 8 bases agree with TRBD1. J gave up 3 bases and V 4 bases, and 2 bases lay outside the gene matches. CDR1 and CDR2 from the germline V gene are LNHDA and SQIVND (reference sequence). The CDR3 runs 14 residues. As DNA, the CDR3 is TGTGCCAGTAGTACGACAGGGGACAATCAGCCCCAGCATTTT. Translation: CASSTTGDNQPQHF. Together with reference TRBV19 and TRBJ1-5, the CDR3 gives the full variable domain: DGGITQSPKYLFRKEGQNVTLSCEQNLNHDAMYWYRQDPGQGLRLIYYSQIVNDFQKGDIAEGYSVSREKKESFPLTVTSAQKNPTAFYLCASSTTGDNQPQHFGDGTRLSIL.

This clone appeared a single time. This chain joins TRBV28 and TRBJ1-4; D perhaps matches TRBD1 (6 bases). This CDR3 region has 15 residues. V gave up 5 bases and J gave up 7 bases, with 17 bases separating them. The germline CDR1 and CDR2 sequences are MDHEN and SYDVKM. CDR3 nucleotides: TGTGCCAGCAGTCCAGAGAAGGGGGGCGGTGAAAAACTGTTTTTT. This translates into CASSPEKGGGEKLFF. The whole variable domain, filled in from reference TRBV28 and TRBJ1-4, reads DVKVTQSSRYLVKRTGEKVFLECVQDMDHENMFWYRQDPGLGLRLIYFSYDVKMKEKGDIPEGYSVSREKKERFSLILESASTNQTSMYLCASSPEKGGGEKLFFGSGTQLSVL.

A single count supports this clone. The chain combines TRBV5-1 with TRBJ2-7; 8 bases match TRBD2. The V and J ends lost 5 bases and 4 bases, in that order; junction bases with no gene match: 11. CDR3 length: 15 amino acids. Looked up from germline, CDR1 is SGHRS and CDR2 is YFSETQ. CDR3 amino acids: CASRPDVAGGYEQYF. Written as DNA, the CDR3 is TGCGCCAGCAGACCCGACGTTGCGGGAGGTTACGAGCAGTACTTC.

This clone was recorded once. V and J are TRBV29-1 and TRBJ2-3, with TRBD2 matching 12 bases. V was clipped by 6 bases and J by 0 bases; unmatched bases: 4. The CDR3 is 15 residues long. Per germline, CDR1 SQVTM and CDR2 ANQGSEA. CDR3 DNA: TGCAGCGTCCTCGGACTAGCGGGGAGCACAGATACGCAGTATTTT. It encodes CSVLGLAGSTDTQYF.

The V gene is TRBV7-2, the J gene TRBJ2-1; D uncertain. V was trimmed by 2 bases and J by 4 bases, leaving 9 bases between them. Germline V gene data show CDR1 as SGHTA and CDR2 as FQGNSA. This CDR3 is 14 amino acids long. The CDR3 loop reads CASSLFGSYNEQFF. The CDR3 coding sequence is TGTGCCAGCAGCTTATTCGGCTCTTACAATGAGCAGTTCTTC.

CDR3 sequence: CASSPSFAKDTQYF. In DNA form, the CDR3 reads TGTGCCAGCAGCCCGTCATTTGCGAAAGATACGCAGTATTTT. The chain joins TRBV7-2 to TRBJ2-3; D ambiguous. The CDR3 sequence is 14 residues long. Looked up from germline, CDR1 is SGHTA and CDR2 is FQGNSA. Trimming pared 5 bases from V and 5 bases from J, leaving 14 bases between.

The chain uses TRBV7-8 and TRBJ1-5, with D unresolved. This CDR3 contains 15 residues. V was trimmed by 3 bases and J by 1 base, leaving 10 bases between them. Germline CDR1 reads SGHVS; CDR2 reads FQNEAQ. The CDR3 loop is CASSFGVGSNQPQHF. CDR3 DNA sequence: TGTGCCAGCAGCTTTGGAGTCGGGAGCAATCAGCCCCAGCATTTT.

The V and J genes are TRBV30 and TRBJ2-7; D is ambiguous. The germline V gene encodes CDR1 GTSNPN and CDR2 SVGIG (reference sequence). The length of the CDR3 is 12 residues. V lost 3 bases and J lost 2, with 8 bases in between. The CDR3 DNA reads TGTGCCTGGAGGACATTAGCCTACGAGCAGTACTTC. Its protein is CAWRTLAYEQYF.

The CDR3 coding sequence is TGCGCCAGCAGCTTGGGACTCCTCAAAGAGACCCAGTACTTC. As protein: CASSLGLLKETQYF. This chain connects TRBV5-1 to TRBJ2-5; D is undetermined. V was pared by 0 bases and J by 3 bases, with 9 bases between. The CDR3 loop spans 14 amino acids. Germline V gene sequence: CDR1 SGHRS, CDR2 YFSETQ.

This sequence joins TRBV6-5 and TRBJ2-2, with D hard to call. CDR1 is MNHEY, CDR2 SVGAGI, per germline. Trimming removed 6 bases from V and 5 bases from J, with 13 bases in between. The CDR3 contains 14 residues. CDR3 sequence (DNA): TGTGCCAGCAGAGCCCAGCACGGGACCGGGGAGCTGTTTTTT. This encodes CASRAQHGTGELFF.

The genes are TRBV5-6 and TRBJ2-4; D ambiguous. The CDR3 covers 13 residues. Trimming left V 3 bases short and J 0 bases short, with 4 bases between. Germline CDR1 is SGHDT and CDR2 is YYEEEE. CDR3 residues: CASSSIAKNIQYF. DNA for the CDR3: TGTGCCAGCAGCTCAATAGCCAAAAACATTCAGTACTTC.

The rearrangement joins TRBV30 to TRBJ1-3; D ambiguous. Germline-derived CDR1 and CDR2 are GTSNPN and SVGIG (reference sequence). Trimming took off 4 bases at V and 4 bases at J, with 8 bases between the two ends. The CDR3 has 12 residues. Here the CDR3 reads CAWTSGGNTIYF. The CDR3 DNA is TGTGCCTGGACGTCAGGAGGAAACACCATATATTTT.

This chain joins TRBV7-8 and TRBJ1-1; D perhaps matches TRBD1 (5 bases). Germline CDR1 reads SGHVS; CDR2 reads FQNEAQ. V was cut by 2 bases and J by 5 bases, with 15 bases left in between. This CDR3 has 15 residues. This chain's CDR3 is CASSLQGGGLTEAFF. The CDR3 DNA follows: TGTGCCAGCAGCTTACAGGGTGGGGGTTTGACTGAAGCTTTCTTT.

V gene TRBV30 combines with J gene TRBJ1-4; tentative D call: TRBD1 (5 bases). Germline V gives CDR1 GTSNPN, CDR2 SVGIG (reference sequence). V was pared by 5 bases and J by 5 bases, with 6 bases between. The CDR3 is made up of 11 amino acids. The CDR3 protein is CAWAGNEKLFF. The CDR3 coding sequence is TGTGCCTGGGCAGGGAATGAAAAACTGTTTTTT. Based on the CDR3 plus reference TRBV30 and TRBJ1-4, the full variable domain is SQTIHQWPATLVQPVGSPLSLECTVEGTSNPNLYWYRQAAGRGLQLLFYSVGIGQISSEVPQNLSASRPQDRQFILSSKKLLLSDSGFYLCAWAGNEKLFFGSGTQLSVL.

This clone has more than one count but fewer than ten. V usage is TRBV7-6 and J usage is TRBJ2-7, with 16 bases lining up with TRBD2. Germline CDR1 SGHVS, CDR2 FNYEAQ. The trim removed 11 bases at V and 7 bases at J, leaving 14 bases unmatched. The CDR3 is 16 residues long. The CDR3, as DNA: TGTGCCTCCGGACCGGGACTAGCGGGAGGGCCTTGGGAGCAGTACTTC. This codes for CASGPGLAGGPWEQYF.

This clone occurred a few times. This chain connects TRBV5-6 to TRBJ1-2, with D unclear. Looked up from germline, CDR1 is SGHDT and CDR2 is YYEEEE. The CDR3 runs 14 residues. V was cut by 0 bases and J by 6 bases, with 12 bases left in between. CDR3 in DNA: TGTGCCAGCAGCTTGGGTTCGGTCGACCATGGCTACACCTTC. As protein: CASSLGSVDHGYTF.

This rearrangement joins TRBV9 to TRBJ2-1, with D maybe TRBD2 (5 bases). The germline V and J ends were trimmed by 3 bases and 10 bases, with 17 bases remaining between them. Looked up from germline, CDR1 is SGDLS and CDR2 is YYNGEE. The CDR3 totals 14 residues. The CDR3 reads CASSGLGVREEQFF. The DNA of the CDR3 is TGTGCCAGCAGCGGACTCGGGGTTCGAGAGGAGCAGTTCTTC. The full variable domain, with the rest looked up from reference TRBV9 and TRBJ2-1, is DSGVTQTPKHLITATGQRVTLRCSPRSGDLSVYWYQQSLDQGLQFLIQYYNGEERAKGNILERFSAQQFPDLHSELNLSSLELGDSALYFCASSGLGVREEQFFGPGTRLTVL.

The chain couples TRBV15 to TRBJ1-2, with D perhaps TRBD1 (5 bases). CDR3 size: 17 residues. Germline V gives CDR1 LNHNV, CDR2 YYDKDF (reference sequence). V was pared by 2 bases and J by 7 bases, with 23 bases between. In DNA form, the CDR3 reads TGTGCCACCAGCAGAAGCGGTTGGGCAGGGCTAGTGGGTGGCTACACCTTC. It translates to CATSRSGWAGLVGGYTF.

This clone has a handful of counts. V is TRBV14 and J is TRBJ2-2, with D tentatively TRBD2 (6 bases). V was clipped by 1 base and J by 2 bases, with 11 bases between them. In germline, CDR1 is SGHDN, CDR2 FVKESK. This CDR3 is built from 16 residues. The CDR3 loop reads CASSQVAGSNTGELFF. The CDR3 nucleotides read TGTGCCAGCAGCCAAGTCGCGGGAAGCAACACCGGGGAGCTGTTTTTT.

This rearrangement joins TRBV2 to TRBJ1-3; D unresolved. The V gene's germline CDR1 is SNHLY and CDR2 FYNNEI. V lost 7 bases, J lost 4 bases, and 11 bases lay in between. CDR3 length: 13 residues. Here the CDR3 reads CASTVGWGNTIYF. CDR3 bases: TGTGCCAGCACGGTCGGTTGGGGAAACACCATATATTTT.

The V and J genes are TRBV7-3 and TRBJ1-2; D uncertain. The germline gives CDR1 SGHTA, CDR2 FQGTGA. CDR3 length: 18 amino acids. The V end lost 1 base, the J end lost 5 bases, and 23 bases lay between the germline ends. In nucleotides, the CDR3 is TGTGCCAGCAGCTTAATTCCCGGGATTCGCTCAGAATGGTATGGCTACACCTTC. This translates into CASSLIPGIRSEWYGYTF.

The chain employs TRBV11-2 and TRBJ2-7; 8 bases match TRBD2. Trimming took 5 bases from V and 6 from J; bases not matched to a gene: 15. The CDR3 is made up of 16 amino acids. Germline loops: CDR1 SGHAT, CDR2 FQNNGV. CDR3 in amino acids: CASSLLFREGLSEQYF. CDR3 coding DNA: TGTGCCAGCAGCCTCCTTTTCCGGGAGGGCCTTAGCGAGCAGTACTTC.

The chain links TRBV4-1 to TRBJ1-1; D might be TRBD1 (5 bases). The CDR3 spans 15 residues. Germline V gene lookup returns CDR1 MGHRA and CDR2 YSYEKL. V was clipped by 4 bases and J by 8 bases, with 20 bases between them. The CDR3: CASSPGLARDLEAFF. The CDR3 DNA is TGCGCCAGCAGCCCAGGGTTAGCCAGGGACCTCGAAGCTTTCTTT.

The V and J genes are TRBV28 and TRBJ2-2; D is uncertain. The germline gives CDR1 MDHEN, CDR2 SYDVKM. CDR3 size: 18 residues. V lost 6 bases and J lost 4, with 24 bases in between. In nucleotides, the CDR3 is TGTGCCAGCAGCCTAATGTACGGACGATATACTGGCACCGGGGAGCTGTTTTTT. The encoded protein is CASSLMYGRYTGTGELFF.

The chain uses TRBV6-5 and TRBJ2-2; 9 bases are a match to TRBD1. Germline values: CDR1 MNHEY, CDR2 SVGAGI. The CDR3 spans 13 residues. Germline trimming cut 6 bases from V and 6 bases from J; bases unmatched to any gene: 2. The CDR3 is CASRGQGPGELFF. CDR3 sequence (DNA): TGTGCCAGCAGGGGACAGGGCCCCGGGGAGCTGTTTTTT.

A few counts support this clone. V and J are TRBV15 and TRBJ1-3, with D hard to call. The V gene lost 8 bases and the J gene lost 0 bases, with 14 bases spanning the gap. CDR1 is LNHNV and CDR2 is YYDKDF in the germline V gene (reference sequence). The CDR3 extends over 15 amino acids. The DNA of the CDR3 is TGTGCCACCGAGGACGTCATGAGCTCTGGAAACACCATATATTTT. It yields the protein CATEDVMSSGNTIYF.

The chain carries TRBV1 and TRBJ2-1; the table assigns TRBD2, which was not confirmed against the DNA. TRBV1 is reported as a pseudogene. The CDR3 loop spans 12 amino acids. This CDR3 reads CTRSGRYNEQFF. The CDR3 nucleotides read TGCACCAGGAGCGGGAGGTACAATGAGCAGTTCTTC.

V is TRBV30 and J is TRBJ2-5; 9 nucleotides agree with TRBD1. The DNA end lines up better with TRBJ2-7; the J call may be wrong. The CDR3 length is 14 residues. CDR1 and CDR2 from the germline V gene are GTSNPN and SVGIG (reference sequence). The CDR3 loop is CAWTPGQGAYEQYF. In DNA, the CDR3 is TGTGCCTGGACACCGGGACAGGGAGCCTACGAGCAGTACTTC.